The rows below give T cell receptor beta chains drawn from one sample of a study of shared clonotypes between healthy human individuals. The data were produced by immunoSEQ multiplex PCR, yet TCRdb's version contains in-frame clones alone and is incomplete. The data hold about 2 million clones, with about 95% observed a single time. The sequenced sample was naive CD8+ T cells sorted from blood. The receptors were sampled from a man aged 18 to 30 in good health. Both conserved end residues are part of each CDR3. The order of the fields is clone size, V gene, D gene, J gene, CDR3 DNA, CDR3 protein. A D gene is named only where the DNA matches it firmly. For some rows the clone size is stated as once, few or many, or as a class when expanded; others skip it.

.	TRBV6-1	TRBD2	TRBJ2-2	TGTGCCAGCAGTGACACTAGCGGGGAAGGCGGGGAGCTGTTTTTT	CASSDTSGEGGELFF
.	TRBV30	TRBD1	TRBJ1-6	TGTGCCTGGAGTGTACAGGGGGGCTCACCCCTCCACTTT	CAWSVQGGSPLHF
few	TRBV28	.	TRBJ1-4	TGTGCCAGCAGGACAGGAGTTAATGAAAAACTGTTTTTT	CASRTGVNEKLFF
.	TRBV30	.	TRBJ1-1	TGTGCCTGGAGTGTAGCCTCGGGGTTTAGGACTGAAGCTTTCTTT	CAWSVASGFRTEAFF
once	TRBV5-6	.	TRBJ1-3	TGTGCCAGCAGCTTGCAACAGGGAAGAGGGAACACCATATATTTT	CASSLQQGRGNTIYF
once	TRBV2	TRBD2	TRBJ2-7	TGTGCCAGCTACGGACCCCAGCGGGGGTTCGCCTACGAGCAGTACTTC	CASYGPQRGFAYEQYF
.	TRBV6-6	.	TRBJ2-1	TGTGCCAGTACCGAGGACTGGACCTCCTACAATGAGCAGTTCTTC	CASTEDWTSYNEQFF
once	TRBV6-4	TRBD1	TRBJ1-3	TGTGCCAGCAGTATGGCCCTTGACAGGGAGGAGGTGAGAAACACCATATATTTT	CASSMALDREEVRNTIYF
.	TRBV27	.	TRBJ1-1	TGTGCCAGCAGCCATGAGGGGGTAGCTGAAGCTTTCTTT	CASSHEGVAEAFF
.	TRBV9	TRBD2	TRBJ2-3	TGTGCCAGCAGCGTATACGGGGGGGTCACAGATACGCAGTATTTT	CASSVYGGVTDTQYF
.	TRBV4-2	TRBD1	TRBJ1-2	TGTGCCAGCAGCCAAGAGGACGACAGGGAACGCTACACCTTC	CASSQEDDRERYTF
.	TRBV4-1	.	TRBJ2-1	TGCGCCAGCAGCCAAGTGGTTCTAGGTTTTGGGGGGCACAATGAGCAGTTCTTC	CASSQVVLGFGGHNEQFF
.	TRBV30	.	TRBJ2-1	TGTGCCTGGGAGCGAACAGAATCCTACAATGAGCAGTTCTTC	CAWERTESYNEQFF
.	TRBV2	.	TRBJ1-6	TGTGCCAGCACGGGACTTATAGTGAGCTCCTATAATTCACCCCTCCACTTT	CASTGLIVSSYNSPLHF
.	TRBV29-1	.	TRBJ1-1	TGCAGCGTTGAAACTGACATGGGCACTGAAGCTTTCTTT	CSVETDMGTEAFF
once	TRBV11-2	.	TRBJ1-4	TGTGCCAGCAGCTTTTTTGGGACCCTCAGAGAAGAACTGTTTTTT	CASSFFGTLREELFF
once	TRBV11-2	TRBD2	TRBJ2-5	TGTGCCAGCAGCTTTTGGGGAGGGGAGACCCAGTACTTC	CASSFWGGETQYF
.	TRBV29-1	.	TRBJ1-2	TGCAGCGTTGATCGGGGAGGGTTCTTTGGCTACACCTTC	CSVDRGGFFGYTF
.	TRBV28	.	TRBJ1-3	TGTGCCAGCAGTTTGGGAGGAAACACCATATATTTT	CASSLGGNTIYF
.	TRBV4-3	.	TRBJ2-7	TGCGCCAGCAGCCAAGTGAGGCAGGGGTTGAGCTCCTACGAGCAGTACTTC	CASSQVRQGLSSYEQYF
.	TRBV7-8	TRBD2	TRBJ2-3	TGTGCCAGCAGCTTACTAGCGGGGGCGATCACAGATACGCAGTATTTT	CASSLLAGAITDTQYF
.	TRBV27	.	TRBJ2-6	TGTGCCAGCAGACCCACCTCTGGGGCCAACGTCCTGACTTTC	CASRPTSGANVLTF
.	TRBV7-9	TRBD1	TRBJ1-4	TGTGCCAGCAGCTTAGTAGGGACAGGGGATGAAAAACTGTTTTTT	CASSLVGTGDEKLFF
.	TRBV4-1	.	TRBJ1-5	TGCGCCAGCAGCCTCGGCGGGGGACAGCCCCAGCATTTT	CASSLGGGQPQHF
.	TRBV7-9	TRBD1	TRBJ1-1	TGTGCCAGCAGCCAGACAGGGGCGAACACTGAAGCTTTCTTT	CASSQTGANTEAFF
.	TRBV7-9	TRBD1	TRBJ2-7	TGTGCCAGCAGCCCCCAGGGGGCAGGGAGCTCCTACGAGCAGTACTTC	CASSPQGAGSSYEQYF
.	TRBV6-1	.	TRBJ1-1	TGTGCCAGCAGTGAAGGCGAAGAAGCTTTCTTT	CASSEGEEAFF
many	TRBV6-5	.	TRBJ2-5	TGTGCCAGCAGCCACCCAGGGGGAGGGTCGAAGACCCAGTACTTC	CASSHPGGGSKTQYF
.	TRBV2	.	TRBJ2-7	TGTGCCAGCAGTGAAGGTAGACAGTACTTC	CASSEGRQYF
.	TRBV4-1	TRBD1	TRBJ1-5	TGCGCCAGCAGCCAAGATCTGGGGACAGGGGCTTCTCGCGAAAGGCCCCAGCATTTT	CASSQDLGTGASRERPQHF
.	TRBV6-5	.	TRBJ1-3	TGTGCCAGCAGTTACTCGAGCGGTGACTCTGGAAACACCATATATTTT	CASSYSSGDSGNTIYF
.	TRBV7-9	TRBD2	TRBJ2-7	TGTGCCAGCAGCTCCGGACTAGCCGAGCAGTACTTC	CASSSGLAEQYF
.	TRBV12-5	.	TRBJ2-3	TGTGCTAGTGGTTCCACAGATACGCAGTATTTT	CASGSTDTQYF
.	TRBV6-5	.	TRBJ2-1	TGTGCCAGCAGTTCCATCGACATGGCCATCGGGAATGAGCAGTTCTTC	CASSSIDMAIGNEQFF
.	TRBV2	.	TRBJ2-7	TGTGCCAGCAGTGTGTACAGGCCGATCTACGAGCAGTACTTC	CASSVYRPIYEQYF
once	TRBV19	.	TRBJ1-4	TGTGCCAGTAGTATGGGAGCGATAGCAACTAATGAAAAACTGTTTTTT	CASSMGAIATNEKLFF
.	TRBV5-1	.	TRBJ2-1	TGCGCCAGCAGCTTGGACCACGTAGCGAATGAGCAGTTCTTC	CASSLDHVANEQFF
.	TRBV7-9	.	TRBJ1-4	TGTGCCAGCAGCAGTTACGCAACTAATGAAAAACTGTTTTTT	CASSSYATNEKLFF
.	TRBV6-5	TRBD2	TRBJ2-3	TGTGCCAGCAGTTACTCCGGGGGGGGCACAGATACGCAGTATTTT	CASSYSGGGTDTQYF
few	TRBV6-5	.	TRBJ1-1	TGTGCCAGCAGTTACTCGTGGGGCACTGAAGCTTTCTTT	CASSYSWGTEAFF
.	TRBV6-6	.	TRBJ1-2	TGTGCCAGCAGTTACTCCAATGACTACTATGGCTACACCTTC	CASSYSNDYYGYTF
once	TRBV19	TRBD1	TRBJ1-6	TGTGCCAGTGGACAGGGGTTCGCTTCACCCCTCCACTTT	CASGQGFASPLHF
.	TRBV6-8	.	TRBJ2-7	TGTGCCAGCAGTTGGGCCCCTCGGGCAGGACCTTTCTACGAGCAGTACTTC	CASSWAPRAGPFYEQYF
.	TRBV6-8	TRBD1	TRBJ1-4	TGTGCCAGCAGTACAGGGGCGGGTGAGGAAAAACTGTTTTTT	CASSTGAGEEKLFF
.	TRBV11-2	.	TRBJ1-3	TGTGCCAGCAGCCTACTGGCGGGTGGAAACACCATATATTTT	CASSLLAGGNTIYF
.	TRBV4-3	TRBD2	TRBJ2-5	TGCGCCAGCAGCCGCCTACTAGCGGGAGTAGAGACCCAGTACTTC	CASSRLLAGVETQYF
.	TRBV7-8	.	TRBJ2-5	TGTGCCAGCAGCTTAGGGGGGAGGGAGACCCAGTACTTC	CASSLGGRETQYF
.	TRBV5-4	.	TRBJ2-5	TGTGCCAGCAGCCCACTAGGGGAGACCCAGTACTTC	CASSPLGETQYF
.	TRBV6-4	.	TRBJ2-5	TGTGCCAGCCCCCCTCTCGGAGAGACCCAGTACTTC	CASPPLGETQYF
.	TRBV9	TRBD2	TRBJ2-1	TGTGCCAGCAGCGGGCTAGCGGGAGGCCACAATGAGCAGTTCTTC	CASSGLAGGHNEQFF
.	TRBV4-3	.	TRBJ2-1	TGCGCCAGCAGCCAGGATTCTTCAGGGGCTGATGAGCAGTTCTTC	CASSQDSSGADEQFF
.	TRBV7-8	TRBD1	TRBJ2-7	TGTGCCAGCAGCGCACCCGACAGGGTTCAGTACTTC	CASSAPDRVQYF
.	TRBV10-2	.	TRBJ2-5	TGCGCCAGCAGTGAGTTCCACGGGCGGGAGACCCAGTACTTC	CASSEFHGRETQYF
.	TRBV7-9	TRBD2	TRBJ2-7	TGTGCCACGGGGGGGTTTTCTGACGAGCAGTACTTC	CATGGFSDEQYF
.	TRBV7-8	.	TRBJ2-1	TGTGCCAGCAGCTCAGTAAACGGGCAGTTCTTC	CASSSVNGQFF
.	TRBV5-3	TRBD1	TRBJ1-5	TGTGCCAGAAGCCCTGGGACAGGGGTCTGGGGATTGGGTCAGCCCCAGCATTTT	CARSPGTGVWGLGQPQHF
.	TRBV9	.	TRBJ2-1	TGTGCCAGCAGCCCAGGGACTCTATCCTACAATGAGCAGTTCTTC	CASSPGTLSYNEQFF
.	TRBV7-2	TRBD1	TRBJ1-1	TGTGCCAGCAGCTTAGCTTGGGGAGGGGGCGCGGGCACTGAAGCTTTCTTT	CASSLAWGGGAGTEAFF
.	TRBV7-7	TRBD1	TRBJ2-1	TGTGCTAGCAGCACAACCTCCGGGACAGACTACAATGAGCAGTTCTTC	CASSTTSGTDYNEQFF